One sample yielded the 12 T cell receptor beta chains listed below, sequenced in a study of blood T cell repertoires in COVID-19. Libraries were prepared by immunoSEQ multiplex PCR; TCRdb keeps only in-frame clonotypes and omits some of them. The profile covers roughly 400,000 clones, with 88% appearing a single time and more than 2% taken by the ten largest. The sample taken for sequencing was PBMCs or T cells enriched from blood (not recorded which). The source of these receptors is a woman aged 35 to 49 with acute COVID-19.

The J gene is TRBJ1-3, the V gene TRBV6-5, with a possible D match to TRBD1 (5 bases). This CDR3 contains 15 residues. The V end was cut by 6 bases, the J end by 0 bases, with 12 bases between. Looked up from germline, CDR1 is MNHEY and CDR2 is SVGAGI. The CDR3 DNA follows: TGTGCCAGCAGGGGCGGGGGGGGCTCTGGAAACACCATATATTTT. Translated, it gives CASRGGGGSGNTIYF.

This chain uses TRBV9 with TRBJ1-1; 8 bases are a match to TRBD1. The CDR3 length is 14 residues. V trimming: 4 bases; J trimming: 0 bases; junction bases outside the gene matches: 2. Germline CDR1 reads SGDLS; CDR2 reads YYNGEE. The CDR3 sequence is CASSRTGLNTEAFF. The CDR3 DNA reads TGTGCCAGCAGCAGGACAGGGTTGAACACTGAAGCTTTCTTT. The full variable domain, in which reference TRBV9 and TRBJ1-1 provide the parts outside the CDR3, is DSGVTQTPKHLITATGQRVTLRCSPRSGDLSVYWYQQSLDQGLQFLIQYYNGEERAKGNILERFSAQQFPDLHSELNLSSLELGDSALYFCASSRTGLNTEAFFGQGTRLTVV.

The chain carries TRBV2 and TRBJ2-5; 13 nucleotides line up with TRBD2. The CDR3 length is 18 residues. The V gene end was trimmed by 5 bases and the J gene end by 5 bases; junction bases not matched to a gene: 14. Germline assignment: CDR1 SNHLY and CDR2 FYNNEI. CDR3 residues: CASSSTSGGPYSGETQYF. CDR3 nucleotides: TGTGCCAGCAGTTCGACTAGCGGGGGGCCGTATTCCGGGGAGACCCAGTACTTC.

The chain employs TRBV4-1 and TRBJ2-5; D is unclear. There are 17 residues in the CDR3. V was clipped by 1 base and J by 1 base, with 16 bases between them. CDR1 and CDR2 (germline): MGHRA, YSYEKL. CDR3 protein: CASSQVNLVSVQETQYF. Written as DNA, the CDR3 is TGCGCCAGCAGCCAAGTGAATCTCGTGTCAGTCCAAGAGACCCAGTACTTC.

The chain uses TRBV5-4 and TRBJ1-2; the D is unclear. Per germline, CDR1 SGHNT and CDR2 YYREEE (reference sequence). The CDR3 is 14 amino acids. Trimming pared 5 bases from V and 2 bases from J, leaving 13 bases between. CDR3 nucleotides: TGTGCCAGCAGGCGGCCCGGGTCCAACTATGGCTACACCTTC. This translates into CASRRPGSNYGYTF.

The V gene is TRBV6-5, the J gene TRBJ1-5; tentative D call: TRBD1 (5 bases). The CDR3 has 14 amino acids. The germline V and J ends were trimmed by 0 bases and 6 bases, with 9 bases remaining between them. In germline, CDR1 is MNHEY, CDR2 SVGAGI. Written as DNA, the CDR3 is TGTGCCAGCAGTTACTCAGGGGAACGTCAGCCCCAGCATTTT. Amino acids: CASSYSGERQPQHF.

The chain carries TRBV9 and TRBJ1-5, with a weak D call TRBD1 (6 bases). Trimming pared 2 bases from V and 4 bases from J, leaving 10 bases between. This CDR3 region has 14 residues. Germline lookup yields CDR1 SGDLS and CDR2 YYNGEE. This CDR3 reads CASSVGTTNQPQHF. As DNA, the CDR3 is TGTGCCAGCAGCGTCGGGACAACAAATCAGCCCCAGCATTTT. The full variable domain, in which reference TRBV9 and TRBJ1-5 provide the parts outside the CDR3, is DSGVTQTPKHLITATGQRVTLRCSPRSGDLSVYWYQQSLDQGLQFLIQYYNGEERAKGNILERFSAQQFPDLHSELNLSSLELGDSALYFCASSVGTTNQPQHFGDGTRLSIL.

The genes are TRBV13 and TRBJ2-1, with 15 bases fitting TRBD2. The V gene's germline CDR1 is PRHDT and CDR2 FYEKMQ (reference sequence). With V trimmed by 5 bases and J by 15 bases, 11 bases remained unmatched. The CDR3 sequence is 15 residues long. For the CDR3, the DNA is TGTGCCAGCAGCGCAACCGGGACTAGCGGGGGGTTACCGTTCTTC. Translating it yields CASSATGTSGGLPFF.

The chain has TRBV5-1 and TRBJ2-1; D ambiguous. Trimming cost V 1 base and J 1 base, with 9 bases left between them. CDR1 and CDR2 from the germline V gene are SGHRS and YFSETQ. CDR3 length: 15 amino acids. For the CDR3, the DNA is TGCGCCAGCAGCTTGTCGACAAATTCCTACAATGAGCAGTTCTTC. Translating gives CASSLSTNSYNEQFF.

The chain has TRBV4-1 and TRBJ2-7, with D hard to call. Trimming pared 1 base from V and 1 base from J, leaving 8 bases between. Germline V gene lookup returns CDR1 MGHRA and CDR2 YSYEKL. This CDR3 comprises 14 residues. The CDR3 nucleotides are TGCGCCAGCAGCCAAGTTGACACTTCCTACGAGCAGTACTTC. Translating gives CASSQVDTSYEQYF.

This clone was seen only once. Written as DNA, the CDR3 is TGTGCCAGCAGTGGATACAGGTCCTCTGATGAAGCTTTCTTT. Translating it yields CASSGYRSSDEAFF. The chain combines TRBV25-1 with TRBJ1-1; D might be TRBD1 (5 bases). The CDR3 is made up of 14 amino acids. Between the trimmed V and J ends, which lost 4 bases and 7 bases, there was a span of 16 bases. Germline V gene data show CDR1 as MGHDK and CDR2 as SYGVNS. The full variable domain, completed using reference TRBV25-1 and TRBJ1-1, is EADIYQTPRYLVIGTGKKITLECSQTMGHDKMYWYQQDPGMELHLIHYSYGVNSTEKGDLSSESTVSRIRTEHFPLTLESARPSHTSQYLCASSGYRSSDEAFFGQGTRLTVV.

This chain links TRBV12-3 or TRBV12-4 with TRBJ1-1; D is undetermined. The CDR3 is 12 residues long. With 1 base removed from V and 9 bases from J, the gap between germline ends came to 9 bases. The CDR3 here is CASSLETLKAFF. The CDR3 coding sequence is TGTGCCAGCAGTTTAGAGACACTTAAAGCTTTCTTT.